This entry describes one T cell receptor (beta chain). As yet, its antigen is unknown. The data belong to a study of T-cell reconstitution after alpha-beta-depleted transplantation in children. Germline-derived CDR1 and CDR2 are SGHVS and FNYEAQ. The ends were cut back, 1 base at V and 3 bases at J, with 13 bases in the middle. There are 16 residues in the CDR3. Notes on the study in general: After one year, T-cell counts and TCRbeta diversity mostly came from new T cells. Some patients showed high day-60 TCRbeta diversity, which derived from surviving recipient T cells and thymic progenitors. Reported findings indicate that, about two months after transplant, alpha-beta T cells came from several hundred expanded clones, which were derived from non-depleted graft cells.

For TCRbeta, the library was prepared with unique molecular identifiers. One entry per CDR3 protein, called by TCRdb with MiXCR from the PCR reads. The sample shows roughly 310,000 distinct CDR3 sequences, 20% to 30% of them seen only once. The V gene is TRBV7-6, the J gene TRBJ2-4, with D possibly matching TRBD1 (5 bases). The clonotype originates from a male patient under 18 who had a stem cell transplant for acute lymphoblastic leukemia, so the T cells may come from the graft donor. The sequences come from PBMCs, mostly from graft donor cells, collected 180 days after TCRalphabeta/CD19-depleted stem cell transplant. CDR3 nucleotide sequence: TGTGCCAGCAGCTTAGTTGCTTACAGGCGCAAAAACATTCAGTACTTC. Encoded protein: CASSLVAYRRKNIQYF.